These 19 T cell receptor beta chains were all obtained from the same sample, sequenced in a study of T cells expressing NK-cell markers. TCRdb reanalyzed the 5' RACE reads, giving one entry per CDR3 protein sequence and no DNA. The sample totals about 460,000 distinct CDR3 sequences. Sequenced: blood T cells: a sorted CD56 or NKG2C T cell subset, CD4+ or CD8+ T cells, or bulk PBMC T cells (not recorded which). The source is a woman in her forties or fifties in good health.

This rearrangement joins TRBV12-3 or TRBV12-4 to TRBJ2-7. The CDR3 consists of 14 residues. CDR3 residues: CASSLGFQNVEQYF.

The chain uses TRBV4-2 and TRBJ2-1; there is no DNA to check the TCRdb D call of TRBD2. This CDR3 region has 18 residues. Germline V gene data show CDR1 as LGHNA and CDR2 as YNFKEQ. Here the CDR3 reads CASSQDPGVGVSYNEQFF.

The V and J genes are TRBV20-1 and TRBJ2-3; the TCRdb D gene call, TRBD2, has no DNA to confirm it. CDR3 length: 16 amino acids. Germline CDR1 reads DFQATT; CDR2 reads SNEGSKA (reference sequence). The CDR3 loop reads CSARDPDAGRADTQYF.

The V gene is TRBV10-3, the J gene TRBJ2-1; TCRdb names TRBD1, which stays unverified in the absence of DNA. The CDR3 is made up of 16 amino acids. The V gene's germline CDR1 is ENHRY and CDR2 SYGVKD. CDR3 residues: CAIIYGLGQGNYEQFF.

The chain links TRBV7-9 to TRBJ2-4; the D call from TCRdb, TRBD2, cannot be confirmed without DNA. The germline V gene has CDR1 SEHNR and CDR2 FQNEAQ (reference sequence). This CDR3 is built from 14 residues. The CDR3 protein is CASSLVAGRDIQYF.

This rearrangement joins TRBV5-1 to TRBJ2-7; TCRdb reports TRBD2, a call that lacks DNA to check it against. From germline, CDR1 is SGHRS and CDR2 YFSETQ. CDR3 length equals 13 residues. The CDR3 sequence is CASSGTNSYEQYF.

The rearrangement links TRBV20-1 to TRBJ2-5; TCRdb selects TRBD2, and the lack of DNA leaves this call unchecked. The CDR3 has 13 residues. CDR1 and CDR2 (germline): DFQATT, SNEGSKA (reference sequence). CDR3 in amino acids: CSALAGDGETQYF.

This rearrangement joins TRBV7-9 to TRBJ1-1. This CDR3 is 12 amino acids long. Germline V gene sequence: CDR1 SEHNR, CDR2 FQNEAQ (reference sequence). The CDR3 protein is CASSLRDAKAFF.

The rearrangement joins TRBV13 to TRBJ1-1. The CDR3 contains 14 residues. Germline CDR1 PRHDT, CDR2 FYEKMQ (reference sequence). The CDR3 sequence: CASSLAGPSTEAFF.

The chain employs TRBV20-1 and TRBJ2-3. The CDR3 runs to 15 residues. Germline V gives CDR1 DFQATT, CDR2 SNEGSKA (reference sequence). The CDR3 loop reads CSARDPRLAPDTQYF.

This chain connects TRBV7-8 to TRBJ2-3. CDR3 length equals 13 residues. The germline gives CDR1 SGHVS, CDR2 FQNEAQ. CDR3: CASGVLLTDTQYF.

This chain joins TRBV15 and TRBJ1-1; TCRdb returns TRBD1, unconfirmable since there is no DNA. CDR3 size: 14 residues. Germline CDR1 LNHNV, CDR2 YYDKDF (reference sequence). The CDR3 region is CATSRGGGRTEAFF.

The chain uses TRBV4-1 and TRBJ2-3. The CDR3 length is 14 residues. Germline loops: CDR1 MGHRA, CDR2 YSYEKL. The CDR3 loop is CASSQEITADTQYF.

The chain uses TRBV5-1 and TRBJ2-1; TCRdb picks TRBD1, but there is no DNA to check that call. The CDR3 spans 16 residues. Per germline, CDR1 SGHRS and CDR2 YFSETQ. CDR3 region: CASSPPGAGTMDEQFF. The full variable domain, with the rest looked up from reference TRBV5-1 and TRBJ2-1, is KAGVTQTPRYLIKTRGQQVTLSCSPISGHRSVSWYQQTPGQGLQFLFEYFSETQRNKGNFPGRFSGRQFSNSRSEMNVSTLELGDSALYLCASSPPGAGTMDEQFFGPGTRLTVL.

The chain uses TRBV12-3 or TRBV12-4 and TRBJ1-2. The CDR3 has 12 amino acids. CDR3 amino acids: CASSSTAGGYTF.

J is TRBJ2-1 and V is TRBV4-1; absent DNA, TCRdb's TRBD1 call cannot be checked. The CDR3 spans 14 residues. Looked up from germline, CDR1 is MGHRA and CDR2 is YSYEKL. The CDR3 loop is CASSQRGEDNEQFF.

The V and J genes are TRBV20-1 and TRBJ2-3; the TCRdb D gene call, TRBD2, has no DNA to confirm it. The CDR3 extends over 15 amino acids. Germline CDR1 DFQATT, CDR2 SNEGSKA (reference sequence). CDR3 sequence reads: CSAPLLANPTDTQYF.

The V and J genes are TRBV5-1 and TRBJ2-7; the TCRdb call, TRBD2, lacks DNA for checking. The germline CDR1 and CDR2 sequences are SGHRS and YFSETQ. The CDR3 covers 11 residues. This CDR3 reads CASQEGYEQYF.

The CDR3 loop reads CASSPGTGFGEQFF. The chain employs TRBV12-3 or TRBV12-4 and TRBJ2-1; the TCRdb call, TRBD1, lacks DNA for checking. This CDR3 region has 14 residues.